This T cell receptor beta chain was profiled in a study of blood T cell repertoires in COVID-19 (dated by TCRdb to 2019 to 2021). Looking at the study overall: Samples covering the acute and convalescent phases of COVID-19 were provided by collaborators in the United States, Italy and Spain. The prospective study material was composed of cDNA or gDNA derived from T cells, B-cell-depleted T cells, or PBMCs. Deeply sampled blood TCRbeta repertoires from subjects exposed to, actively infected with, or recovered from COVID-19 were included in the dataset. A freely available public database, intended as a resource for researchers studying the immune response to SARS-CoV-2, is where the repertoires were released. The samples were drawn from the first 160 participants of the ongoing ImmuneRACE study and from over 950 subjects provided by 6 global collaborators. Nearly every sample came with metadata listing a de-identified subject ID, COVID-19 status, age in years and sex. Where available, HLA class I and class II types were obtained from metadata supplied by the sample provider rather than from assay-based typing.

A remark on this clone: It has no known antigen specificity. The input lacks base qualities; no much larger clone sits a single base away.

The germline V and J ends show losses of 8 bases and 5 bases respectively, and no gene match explains 4 bases of the junction. Counted from cysteine to phenylalanine, this CDR3 has 12 amino acids. The entry retains the CDR3 DNA only, 36 bases that are in frame from base 1. CDR1 and CDR2 were assigned from the germline V gene as SGHNT and YENEEA. TCRbeta CDR3 regions were amplified from genomic DNA by means of the immunoSEQ Assay, a bias-controlled multiplex PCR. The paper's data handling went like this. Within the assay, amplification of reference gene primers was used to estimate how many nucleated cells each sample contained. Sequence reads were collapsed and filtered to measure the absolute abundance of every unique TCRbeta CDR3 rearrangement. For each sample, productive Simpson clonality was calculated as the square root of Simpson's diversity index across productive rearrangements. TCRdb took over this immuneACCESS table, retaining in-frame rearrangements with V and J assigned. Such tables are incomplete; in checked studies, under half of the missing clones stem from an unresolved V gene, and the remainder is unexplained. For V, J and clone size, that table is used; D and trimming come from the DNA. This sample is represented by roughly 110,000 clones; roughly 76% of them were singletons. 10% of the sample lies in the top ten.

Results the study describes overall, beyond this receptor: How much clinical and demographic metadata was included differed by source and by participant, and the metadata was provided uncurated.

Whole blood was collected in K2EDTA tubes by collaborating institutions according to the institutions' own protocols. For TCRbeta analysis, collaborators shipped samples in one of three forms: frozen whole blood, isolated PBMCs, or DNA extracted from either of those sample types. The sequence derives from a human donor in a cohort sampled during active COVID-19. The source material was peripheral blood. Rearrangement joined TRBV11-3 to TRBJ2-7, with 9 bases aligning to TRBD1. For the CDR3, the sequence is CASGTGSHEQYF. The nucleotide sequence reads as follows: TGTGCCAGCGGGACAGGGAGCCACGAGCAGTACTTC.